This paragraph reports one T cell receptor beta chain. This clonotype was counted between two and nine times. The specificity of this receptor is unknown. Qualities for individual bases were not recorded, and no much larger clone is one base off. These data come from a study of T cells in Graves' hyperthyroidism and ophthalmopathy (dated by TCRdb to the late 2010s). The study in broad terms: Peripheral blood was sampled at the time of initial diagnosis, prior to any treatment. For training and testing, the 100 or so patients in the discovery cohort were randomly divided in a 7:3 ratio. Thyroid tissue and blood T-cell repertoires from six or seven Graves' hyperthyroidism patients were also compared in the study. TCR V-J signatures able to tell the groups apart were searched for in a discovery cohort of 100 patients, of whom 43 had Graves' ophthalmopathy and about 55 had stable Graves' hyperthyroidism. After blood sampling, hyperthyroidism patients were treated with methimazole at a starting dose of 30 mg daily, and ophthalmopathy patients were treated with high-dose intravenous methylprednisolone. Whether ophthalmopathy could be predicted prospectively was tested in an independent validation cohort made up of approximately 19 hyperthyroidism patients plus 17 patients who later progressed to ophthalmopathy. TCR Vbeta CDR3 sequencing of 120 to 150 peripheral blood samples (around 45 ophthalmopathy, 75 or so hyperthyroidism and roughly 17 progressor patients) is reported in the paper.

V is pared back by 8 bases and J by 1 base, with 6 bases lying between the germline termini. From the cysteine through the phenylalanine, the CDR3 covers 12 amino acids. The CDR3 DNA has 36 bases and is translated from base 1. From a lookup of the germline V gene (reference sequence), CDR1 and CDR2 are MNHEY and SMNVEV. Broad study findings and their caveats: Blood samples also contained most of the expanded thyroid clonotypes (frequency above 0.001), which suggests that blood repertoires may reflect thyroid immune responses. In cross-validation, a model built on a 13 V-J signature told ophthalmopathy apart from stable hyperthyroidism with approximately 90% sensitivity and approximately 81% specificity, and in testing the same model reached 80%/75%. Sample size was not statistically predetermined, and blinding of investigators to group allocation was not performed. During validation, the model predicted progression to ophthalmopathy a median of about 6.3 months ahead of onset, with almost 71% sensitivity and around 72% specificity.

Ophthalmopathy patients had moderately to severely active disease, with a Clinical Activity Score of 3 or more, a NOSPECS grade of 4 or more, and a disease duration of less than 3 months. Any patient with an uncontrolled infection, another autoimmune disease, pregnancy or lactation was excluded. Diagnoses were based on clinical symptoms, serum thyroxine and TRAb, thyroid ultrasound and orbital computed tomography. PBMCs were separated from roughly 9.6 ml of fresh peripheral blood using Ficoll-Paque density gradient centrifugation. Trizol reagent was used to extract total RNA, and RNA quality was then checked on an Agilent 2100 Bioanalyzer. Amplification of TCR beta CDR3 regions was carried out from RNA transcripts. For the first round of RT-PCR on the TCR CDR3, the HTBI primer set was used together with the Qiagen OneStep RT-PCR kit. The libraries were constructed in a second round of multiplex PCR and then size-selected and purified. Paired-end sequencing of the libraries was performed with 100 bp reads on an Illumina HiSeq2000. Per the source publication's procedure: SOAPnuke was used to process the raw data, throwing out any read that contained adapters or uncalled bases, had a mean Phred below 15, or lacked an exact constant-primer or identifier match. COPE v1.2.5 was used to merge high-quality paired reads, and clonotypes were defined as unique nucleotide sequences. MiTCR v1.1 was used to align the clonotypes against IMGT TRBV, TRBD and TRBJ reference segments. The analysis was restricted to V-J combinations with a frequency above 0.0001, which together covered 99.2% of the repertoires. A TCS score was defined as the ratio of F50 (clonal expansion) to E x V (chaos), with BLOSUM62-based TCRdist applied between CDR3 peptides within each V-J. Welch's t-statistics and random forest reduced 514 V-J features to 13, which were used in a naive Bayes classifier (R e1071). TCRdb reran the public reads through fastp at Q25 and MiXCR, keeping productive beta chains. Here each entry gathers all rows of one CDR3 protein and keeps the most common genes and DNA. TCRdb assigned the V and J calls; the authors' analysis was not used. For this sample the table gives around 490,000 distinct CDR3 sequences, of which nearly 20% were detected only once. 47% of the sample belongs to the ten largest clones.

The chain is encoded by TRBV27 joined to TRBJ2-1; the D gene is possibly TRBD1 or TRBD2, each agreeing over 5 bases. The source is a man aged 40-55 years with Graves' ophthalmopathy. Sample: blood. The CDR3 has the sequence CASGTSYNEQFF. The DNA reads TGTGCCAGCGGGACGTCCTACAATGAGCAGTTCTTC.